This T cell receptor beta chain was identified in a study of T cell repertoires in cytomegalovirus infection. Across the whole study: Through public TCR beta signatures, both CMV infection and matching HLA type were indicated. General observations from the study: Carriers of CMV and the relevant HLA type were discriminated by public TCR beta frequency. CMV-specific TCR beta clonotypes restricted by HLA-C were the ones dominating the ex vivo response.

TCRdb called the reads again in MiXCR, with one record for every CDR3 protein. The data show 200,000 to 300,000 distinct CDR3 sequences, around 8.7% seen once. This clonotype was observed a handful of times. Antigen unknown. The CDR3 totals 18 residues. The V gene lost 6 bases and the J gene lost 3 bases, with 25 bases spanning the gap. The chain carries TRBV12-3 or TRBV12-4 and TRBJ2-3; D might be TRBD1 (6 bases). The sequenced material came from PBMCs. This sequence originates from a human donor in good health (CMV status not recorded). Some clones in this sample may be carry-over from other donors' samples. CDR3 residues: CASSRGQGLGTVTDTQYF. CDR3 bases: TGTGCCAGCAGCCGGGGCCAGGGGTTGGGGACGGTAACAGATACGCAGTATTTT.